The 10 T cell receptor beta chains in this list originate from one sample, sequenced in a study of cytomegalovirus exposure and HLA in healthy donors. PCR primers comprised 60 Vbeta and 13 Jbeta primers. Using immunoSEQ multiplex PCR, the repertoire was profiled, and TCRdb retains in-frame clones only, with some absent. Counted here are fewer than 200,000 clones, about 12% occurring once; the ten biggest clones make up approximately 8.3%. Sequencing was performed on PBMCs. The receptors here all came from a man between 45 and 60 years old in good health and CMV-seropositive.

The chain has TRBV6-1 and TRBJ1-1, with D possibly matching TRBD1 (5 bases). The CDR3 consists of 11 residues. Germline V gene data show CDR1 as MNHNS and CDR2 as SASEGT. V was cut by 4 bases and J by 10 bases, with 10 bases left in between. CDR3 in DNA: TGTGCCAGCAGTGTGACAGTTCGAGCTTTCTTT. Translated: CASSVTVRAFF.

The table lists this clone with a few counts. The chain uses TRBV7-2 and TRBJ1-2; the match to TRBD1 covers 7 bases. CDR1 is SGHTA, CDR2 FQGNSA, per germline. J was trimmed by 5 bases and V by 7 bases; bases with no gene match: 13. The CDR3 extends over 15 amino acids. DNA of the CDR3: TGTGCCAGCACGGGGGGGAGGACAGGAGATTATGGCTACACCTTC. Protein: CASTGGRTGDYGYTF.

V usage is TRBV11-3 and J usage is TRBJ2-5; 7 bases line up with TRBD1. Germline loops: CDR1 SGHNT, CDR2 YENEEA. J was trimmed by 2 bases and V by 5 bases; bases with no gene match: 8. The CDR3 runs 15 residues. CDR3 DNA: TGTGCCAGCAGCCCTTGGGACAGAGAGCAAGAGACCCAGTACTTC. This sequence encodes CASSPWDREQETQYF.

This clone has only a few counts. This sequence joins TRBV5-5 and TRBJ1-1; D is unclear. The V end lost 5 bases, the J end lost 7 bases, and 15 bases lay between the germline ends. Germline-derived CDR1 and CDR2 are SGHKS and YYEKEE (reference sequence). This CDR3 is built from 13 residues. This chain's CDR3 is CASSKNQAFEAFF. The CDR3 DNA sequence: TGTGCCAGCAGTAAGAACCAGGCCTTTGAAGCTTTCTTT.

A few counts support this clone. The chain has TRBV14 and TRBJ2-5; D not certain. The CDR3 spans 14 residues. V gave up 4 bases and J gave up 7 bases, with 16 bases separating them. Germline V gene data show CDR1 as SGHDN and CDR2 as FVKESK. For the CDR3, the DNA is TGTGCCAGCAGCCGCAGTTCACGTCTAGGGACCCAGTACTTC. The encoded protein is CASSRSSRLGTQYF.

The chain joins TRBV7-8 to TRBJ1-4, with 7 bases identical to TRBD1. The V gene end was trimmed by 4 bases and the J gene end by 6 bases; junction bases not matched to a gene: 2. The germline V gene encodes CDR1 SGHVS and CDR2 FQNEAQ. The CDR3 is made up of 13 amino acids. The CDR3 DNA is TGTGCCAGCAGCTGGGACAGCGATGAAAAACTGTTTTTT. Translated: CASSWDSDEKLFF.

This clone was picked up a small number of times. This chain connects TRBV29-1 to TRBJ1-2; 10 bases align to TRBD1. The CDR3 is 13 amino acids. The ends lost 4 bases at V and 2 bases at J; junction bases unmatched: 1. CDR1 is SQVTM and CDR2 is ANQGSEA in the germline V gene. The CDR3 spells CSVGQGANYGYTF. The CDR3 region has the DNA TGCAGCGTTGGACAGGGGGCGAACTATGGCTACACCTTC.

Only a few counts were recorded for this clone. V and J are TRBV4-3 and TRBJ1-2, with D possibly matching TRBD1 (5 bases). Trimming left V 0 bases short and J 4 bases short, with 9 bases between. CDR3 length: 14 amino acids. Germline-derived CDR1 and CDR2 are LGHNA and YSLEER. CDR3 nucleotide sequence: TGCGCCAGCAGCCAAGAAGGGGATGGCTATGGCTACACCTTC. Its translation is CASSQEGDGYGYTF.

V is TRBV4-3 and J is TRBJ2-3, with 9 nucleotides matching TRBD2. CDR3 length: 14 amino acids. Germline CDR1 is LGHNA and CDR2 is YSLEER. The V gene end was trimmed by 4 bases and the J gene end by 3 bases; junction bases not matched to a gene: 2. The CDR3 region has the DNA TGCGCCAGCAGCCGCGGGGGGGCGACAGATACGCAGTATTTT. This codes for CASSRGGATDTQYF.

This chain connects TRBV9 to TRBJ1-1; D possibly corresponds to TRBD1 (6 bases). Germline CDR1 reads SGDLS; CDR2 reads YYNGEE. Trimming took 4 bases from V and 5 from J, leaving 21 bases between them. This CDR3 is 16 amino acids long. CDR3 DNA sequence: TGTGCCAGCAGCCCAAATGTTGTGGGGGCGAGGACTGAAGCTTTCTTT. As protein: CASSPNVVGARTEAFF. Complete variable domain (other parts from reference TRBV9 and TRBJ1-1): DSGVTQTPKHLITATGQRVTLRCSPRSGDLSVYWYQQSLDQGLQFLIQYYNGEERAKGNILERFSAQQFPDLHSELNLSSLELGDSALYFCASSPNVVGARTEAFFGQGTRLTVV.